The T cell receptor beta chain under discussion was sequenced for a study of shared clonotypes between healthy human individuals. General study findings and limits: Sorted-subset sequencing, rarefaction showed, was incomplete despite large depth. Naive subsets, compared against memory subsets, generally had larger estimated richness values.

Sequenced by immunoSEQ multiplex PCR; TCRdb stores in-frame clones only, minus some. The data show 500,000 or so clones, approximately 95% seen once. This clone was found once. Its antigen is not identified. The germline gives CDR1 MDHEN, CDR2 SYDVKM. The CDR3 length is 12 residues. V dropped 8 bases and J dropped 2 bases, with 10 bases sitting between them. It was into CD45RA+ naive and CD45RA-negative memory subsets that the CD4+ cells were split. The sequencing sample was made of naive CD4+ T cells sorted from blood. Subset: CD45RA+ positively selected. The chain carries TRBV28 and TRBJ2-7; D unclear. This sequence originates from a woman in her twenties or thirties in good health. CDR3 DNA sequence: TGTGCCAGCGGGCCCGGCCCCTACGAGCAGTACTTC. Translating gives CASGPGPYEQYF.